This TCR beta chain was captured by sequencing in a study of Graves' ophthalmopathy and Graves' hyperthyroidism. There are many counts of this clonotype. The target antigen is unknown. As the template, RNA transcripts were used to amplify TCR beta CDR3 regions. First-round RT-PCR with HTBI primers preceded a second-round multiplex PCR. TCRdb independently ran MiXCR on the multiplex PCR reads; one entry per CDR3 protein. The sample has roughly 380,000 distinct CDR3 sequences, just over 15% seen once. Findings of the study overall: The model predicted progression of ophthalmopathy with a sensitivity of around 70%, and its specificity was around 72%.

The germline CDR1 and CDR2 sequences are SGHRS and YFSETQ. The CDR3 runs to 14 residues. V shed 0 bases and J shed 6 bases, with 12 bases lying between them. Over 18 months of follow-up, stable hyperthyroidism required that no ophthalmopathy appear. Clinical symptoms and serum thyroxine were used for diagnosis; TRAb, thyroid ultrasound and orbital computed tomography were also relied on. As the starting material, around 9.1 ml of fresh peripheral blood yielded the PBMCs. This TCR came from a woman between 18 and 30 years old with stable Graves' hyperthyroidism. The sample consisted of peripheral blood. The rearrangement joins TRBV5-1 to TRBJ1-1; the D is unclear. CDR3 region: CASSLGDSDAEAFF. DNA of the CDR3: TGCGCCAGCAGCTTGGGAGACTCGGACGCTGAAGCTTTCTTT.